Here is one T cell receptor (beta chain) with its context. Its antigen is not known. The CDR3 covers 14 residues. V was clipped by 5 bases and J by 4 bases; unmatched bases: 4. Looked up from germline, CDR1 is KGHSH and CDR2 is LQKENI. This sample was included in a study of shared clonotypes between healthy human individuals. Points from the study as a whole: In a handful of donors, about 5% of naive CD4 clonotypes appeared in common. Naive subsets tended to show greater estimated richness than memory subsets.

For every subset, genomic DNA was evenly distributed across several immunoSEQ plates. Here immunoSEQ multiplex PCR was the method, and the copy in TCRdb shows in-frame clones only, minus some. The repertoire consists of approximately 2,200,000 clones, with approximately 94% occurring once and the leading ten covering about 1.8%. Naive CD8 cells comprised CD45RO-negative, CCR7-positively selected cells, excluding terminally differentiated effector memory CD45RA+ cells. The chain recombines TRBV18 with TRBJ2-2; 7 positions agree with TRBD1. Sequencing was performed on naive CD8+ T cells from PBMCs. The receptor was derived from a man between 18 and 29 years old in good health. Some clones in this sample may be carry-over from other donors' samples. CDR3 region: CASSGTVGTGELFF. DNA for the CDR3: TGTGCCAGCTCAGGGACAGTCGGCACCGGGGAGCTGTTTTTT.